These 32 T cell receptor beta chains came from one sample sequenced in a study of breast tumors, draining lymph nodes, adjacent tissues. From the multiplex PCR reads, TCRdb called clonotypes with MiXCR, one entry per CDR3 protein. The sample has roughly 260,000 distinct CDR3 sequences; about 33% are singletons. The lymph nodes were axillary draining lymph nodes from breast cancer patients. Material for sequencing was axillary lymph node tissue. The receptors come from a female donor with breast cancer. Some clones in this sample may be carry-over from other donors' samples.

As regards this clonotype: A much larger clone is a single base away; this may be a read error. This rearrangement joins TRBV5-5 to TRBJ2-2, with D possibly TRBD2 on 5 matching bases. CDR1 and CDR2 (germline): SGHKS, YYEKEE (reference sequence). The CDR3 is made up of 15 amino acids. CDR3 in amino acids: CASSLLESYTGERFF. The CDR3 region has the DNA TGTGCCAGCAGCTTACTAGAAAGTTACACCGGGGAGCGGTTTTTT. Using reference TRBV5-5 and TRBJ2-2 for the parts outside the CDR3, the full variable domain is DAGVTQSPTHLIKTRGQQVTLRCSPISGHKSVSWYQQVLGQGPQFIFQYYEKEERGRGNFPDRFSARQFPNYSSELNVNALLLGDSALYLCASSLLESYTGERFFGEGSRLTVL.

As for this clonotype: A read error may produce the germline difference seen at one junction end. The chain is built from TRBV11-3 and TRBJ2-3; TRBD2 agrees at 8 bases. The germline gives CDR1 SGHNT, CDR2 YENEEA. CDR3 length: 16 residues. CDR3 in DNA: TGTGCCAGAAGCTTCGGAGCGGGAGCGAACACAGATACGCAGTATTTT. The encoded protein is CARSFGAGANTDTQYF.

The sample holds many counts of this clonotype. This chain connects TRBV9 to TRBJ2-1, with D unclear. V was trimmed by 2 bases and J by 4 bases, leaving 13 bases between them. The CDR3 runs to 15 residues. Germline CDR1 SGDLS, CDR2 YYNGEE. CDR3 amino acids: CASSVGSAAYNEQFF. The CDR3 DNA reads as TGTGCCAGCAGCGTTGGTTCGGCAGCATACAATGAGCAGTTCTTC.

Points on this clonotype: This likely comes from a read error, as the CDR3 has no conserved phenylalanine or tryptophan at its end. It is unclear where the CDR3 begins or ends on the DNA, so no DNA is shown, and the CDR3 is as TCRdb lists it. The chain joins TRBV7-9 to TRBJ1-3. The germline V gene has CDR1 SEHNR and CDR2 FQNEAQ (reference sequence). A total of 10 residues make up the CDR3, ends included. Here the CDR3 reads CASSLVHLTT.

Ten or more counts support this clonotype. The chain employs TRBV5-1 and TRBJ2-3; D is unclear. Trimming stripped 0 bases from V and 6 bases from J, with 14 bases between. The CDR3 runs to 15 residues. Germline V gene data show CDR1 as SGHRS and CDR2 as YFSETQ. The CDR3 DNA reads as TGCGCCAGCAGCTTGGAGGGCCGCAAGGCCGATACGCAGTATTTT. Amino acid sequence: CASSLEGRKADTQYF. Drawing the rest from reference TRBV5-1 and TRBJ2-3, the complete variable domain is KAGVTQTPRYLIKTRGQQVTLSCSPISGHRSVSWYQQTPGQGLQFLFEYFSETQRNKGNFPGRFSGRQFSNSRSEMNVSTLELGDSALYLCASSLEGRKADTQYFGPGTRLTVL.

The chain joins TRBV11-3 to TRBJ2-7, with 8 bases identical to TRBD1. The CDR3 is 14 residues long. The J segment lost 3 bases and the V segment lost 5 bases, leaving 6 bases of the junction unmatched. Germline V gene data show CDR1 as SGHNT and CDR2 as YENEEA. The CDR3 DNA follows: TGTGCCAGCAGCGACCAGGGGGCACTCTACGAGCAGTACTTC. Amino acid sequence: CASSDQGALYEQYF.

Of note for this clonotype: This may stem from a read error, because a much larger clone lies one nucleotide away. The chain combines TRBV4-2 with TRBJ2-7; D perhaps matches TRBD2 (7 bases). This CDR3 has 15 amino acids. Per germline, CDR1 LGHNA and CDR2 YNFKEQ. The CDR3 spells CAGSPRGGGSYEQYF. The CDR3 DNA follows: TGTGCCGGCAGCCCAAGGGGAGGGGGCTCCTACGAGCAGTACTTC.

This clonotype was seen at least ten times. This chain uses TRBV7-9 with TRBJ1-3, with 12 bases matching TRBD1. The CDR3 is 15 amino acids. V was pared by 5 bases and J by 2 bases, with 1 base of the junction left unmatched. Germline CDR1 and CDR2: SEHNR and FQNEAQ (reference sequence). As DNA, the CDR3 is TGTGCCAGCAGCAGGGACAGGGGGCCTGGAAACACCATATATTTT. Protein product: CASSRDRGPGNTIYF.

This clonotype was observed many times. The chain links TRBV4-1 to TRBJ2-7, with TRBD1 matching over 9 bases. The V gene's germline CDR1 is MGHRA and CDR2 YSYEKL. The CDR3 is made up of 15 amino acids. V lost 4 bases to trimming and J lost 4 bases; unmatched junction nucleotides: 8. The CDR3 here is CASSPGTGRGYEQYF. The CDR3 bases are TGCGCCAGCAGCCCTGGGACAGGGAGAGGGTACGAGCAGTACTTC.

This clonotype came up a few times. This rearrangement joins TRBV20-1 to TRBJ2-1; D tentatively fits TRBD1 or TRBD2 (5 bases each). Between the trimmed V and J ends, which lost 0 bases and 6 bases, there was a span of 15 bases. CDR3 length: 15 residues. Germline CDR1 is DFQATT and CDR2 is SNEGSKA (reference sequence). CDR3: CSARDLRGPSNEQFF. The CDR3 nucleotides are TGCAGTGCTAGAGACCTTAGGGGACCATCCAATGAGCAGTTCTTC.

The genes are TRBV4-3 and TRBJ1-6, with 7 nucleotides matching TRBD1. Per germline, CDR1 LGHNA and CDR2 YSLEER. The CDR3 is made up of 15 amino acids. After removal of 0 bases from V and 8 bases from J, the junction contained 4 bases not matched to a gene. CDR3 residues: CASSQDVTGDSPLHF. Written as DNA, the CDR3 is TGCGCCAGCAGCCAAGACGTAACAGGGGATTCACCCCTCCACTTT.

At least ten counts were recorded for this clonotype. The rearrangement links TRBV10-2 to TRBJ1-5, with D maybe TRBD1 (6 bases). Germline assignment: CDR1 WSHSY and CDR2 SAAADI. The CDR3 totals 13 residues. The ends were cut back, 6 bases at V and 7 bases at J, with 13 bases in the middle. The CDR3 region is CASRDLRGQPQHF. The CDR3 DNA follows: TGCGCCAGCAGAGACCTCAGGGGCCAGCCCCAGCATTTT.

This clonotype has just a few counts. The V and J genes are TRBV25-1 and TRBJ1-2; perhaps TRBD1 as D (5 bases). The CDR3 extends over 11 amino acids. In germline, CDR1 is MGHDK, CDR2 SYGVNS. V was trimmed by 6 bases and J by 8 bases, leaving 10 bases between them. The CDR3 nucleotides read TGTGCCAGCAGGATGGGGGGAGGCTACACCTTC. Amino acids: CASRMGGGYTF.

The V gene is TRBV10-3, the J gene TRBJ2-1; TRBD2 aligns across 13 bases. The V segment lost 6 bases and the J segment 10 bases; nucleotides outside the gene matches: 12. The germline CDR1 and CDR2 sequences are ENHRY and SYGVKD. The CDR3 sequence is 16 residues long. Here the CDR3 reads CAISALGTSGIGEQFF. For the CDR3, the DNA is TGTGCCATCAGCGCCCTTGGGACTAGCGGGATTGGGGAGCAGTTCTTC.

This clonotype was seen many times. The gene calls are TRBV5-4 and TRBJ2-7, with D hard to call. This CDR3 is 11 amino acids long. Germline V gene sequence: CDR1 SGHNT, CDR2 YYREEE (reference sequence). V lost 3 bases, J lost 3 bases, and 4 bases lay in between. DNA of the CDR3: TGTGCCAGCAGCTCCCACTACGAGCAGTACTTC. This translates into CASSSHYEQYF.

This clonotype was found many times. V gene TRBV7-2 combines with J gene TRBJ2-5; D gene uncertain. Germline V lookup: CDR1 SGHTA, CDR2 FQGNSA. Deletions cut 2 bases from V and 3 bases from J, with 7 bases between. The CDR3 is 13 amino acids. CDR3 nucleotide sequence: TGTGCCAGCAGCTTAAACAGAGAAGAGACCCAGTACTTC. This encodes CASSLNREETQYF. Full variable domain (missing parts from reference TRBV7-2 and TRBJ2-5): GAGVSQSPSNKVTEKGKDVELRCDPISGHTALYWYRQSLGQGLEFLIYFQGNSAPDKSGLPSDRFSAERTGGSVSTLTIQRTQQEDSAVYLCASSLNREETQYFGPGTRLLVL.

The gene calls are TRBV15 and TRBJ2-7; D possibly corresponds to TRBD1 (6 bases). CDR3 size: 12 residues. The V and J ends lost 9 bases and 2 bases respectively, with 11 bases between them. Germline loops: CDR1 LNHNV, CDR2 YYDKDF (reference sequence). The CDR3 DNA follows: TGTGCCACTTCCGGGACACCCTACGAGCAGTACTTC. Its protein is CATSGTPYEQYF.

This clonotype has only one observation. Without the conserved terminal phenylalanine or tryptophan, this CDR3 likely stems from a read error. CDR3 in amino acids: CASSVKGFDEQFS. The CDR3 bases are TGTGCCAGCAGCGTAAAGGGGTTCGATGAGCAGTTCTCC. This chain links TRBV9 with TRBJ2-1, with a possible D match to TRBD1 (5 bases). With 1 base removed from V and 8 bases from J, the gap between germline ends came to 10 bases. Germline V gene lookup returns CDR1 SGDLS and CDR2 YYNGEE. The CDR3 loop spans 13 amino acids.

This clonotype was picked up many times. CDR3 sequence reads: CSARVVGSNQPQHF. DNA for the CDR3: TGCAGTGCTAGAGTTGTAGGTAGCAATCAGCCCCAGCATTTT. The J gene is TRBJ1-5, the V gene TRBV20-1, with D unclear. CDR3 length equals 14 residues. Germline CDR1 reads DFQATT; CDR2 reads SNEGSKA (reference sequence). Deletions cut 1 base from V and 0 bases from J, with 7 bases between.

On this clonotype itself: A read error may explain this, as a much larger clone is one base away. The chain recombines TRBV5-4 with TRBJ2-7, with D uncertain. Germline lookup yields CDR1 SGHNT and CDR2 YYREEE (reference sequence). The CDR3 covers 16 residues. Trimming pared 4 bases from V and 3 bases from J, leaving 20 bases between. The CDR3 sequence: CASSMAGTGGLYEQYF. CDR3 coding DNA: TGTGCCAGCAGCATGGCCGGCACCGGCGGTCTCTACGAGCAGTACTTC.

About this clonotype: The CDR3 does not end in the conserved phenylalanine or tryptophan, so this is likely a read error. The rearrangement links TRBV12-3 or TRBV12-4 to TRBJ2-7; no definite D call. Trimming stripped 3 bases from V and 7 bases from J, with 13 bases between. The CDR3 is made up of 13 amino acids. The CDR3 DNA reads as TGTGCCAGCAGTTTCGCGCTAGTGAGGGAGCAGTACCTC. Its translation: CASSFALVREQYL.

Many counts were recorded for this clonotype. V and J are TRBV6-1 and TRBJ2-7, with 10 bases matching TRBD2. Trimming took 4 bases from V and 0 from J; bases not matched to a gene: 6. The CDR3 length is 16 residues. Germline V gives CDR1 MNHNS, CDR2 SASEGT. The CDR3 DNA reads as TGTGCCAGCAGTGCCACCTCTAGCGGGAGCTCCTACGAGCAGTACTTC. Encoded protein: CASSATSSGSSYEQYF.

Turning to this clonotype: A much larger clone sits a single nucleotide away, making a read error possible. The rearrangement joins TRBV10-3 to TRBJ1-6, with D unresolved. The V gene's germline CDR1 is ENHRY and CDR2 SYGVKD. The length of the CDR3 is 16 residues. CDR3 DNA: TGTGCCAGCAGTGCAGGACTGTCCTCCTATAATTCACCCCTCCACTTT. This translates into CASSAGLSSYNSPLHF.

At least ten counts were recorded for this clonotype. The J gene is TRBJ2-2, the V gene TRBV7-9; 11 nucleotides match TRBD2. The CDR3 totals 14 residues. Per germline, CDR1 SEHNR and CDR2 FQNEAQ (reference sequence). The V segment lost 11 bases and the J segment 5 bases; nucleotides outside the gene matches: 7. The CDR3 coding sequence is TGTGCCTGTACTAGCGGGAGTGGAACCGGGGAGCTGTTTTTT. Protein sequence: CACTSGSGTGELFF. Combining the CDR3 with reference TRBV7-9 and TRBJ2-2 gives the whole variable domain DTGVSQNPRHKITKRGQNVTFRCDPISEHNRLYWYRQTLGQGPEFLTYFQNEAQLEKSRLLSDRFSAERPKGSFSTLEIQRTEQGDSAMYLCACTSGSGTGELFFGEGSRLTVL.

This clonotype showed up many times. The V call is TRBV20-1, the J call TRBJ1-5, with TRBD1 matching over 9 bases. The junction had 7 bases not matched to a gene; V was cut back by 7 bases and J by 6 bases. Per the germline V gene, CDR1 is DFQATT and CDR2 is SNEGSKA (reference sequence). CDR3 size: 13 residues. The CDR3 is CSGMDRGGQPQHF. The CDR3 DNA follows: TGCAGTGGAATGGACAGGGGCGGTCAGCCCCAGCATTTT.

The chain links TRBV28 to TRBJ2-7; D tentatively reads TRBD1 or TRBD2 (5 bases each). Germline V gene lookup returns CDR1 MDHEN and CDR2 SYDVKM. This CDR3 is 12 amino acids long. V was cut by 8 bases and J by 3 bases, with 11 bases left in between. CDR3 residues: CASGSRVYEQYF. As DNA, the CDR3 is TGTGCCAGCGGGAGCAGGGTCTACGAGCAGTACTTC.

V usage is TRBV28 and J usage is TRBJ2-7; 7 bases fit TRBD2. There are 15 residues in the CDR3. J was trimmed by 0 bases and V by 3 bases; bases with no gene match: 5. Germline V gene data show CDR1 as MDHEN and CDR2 as SYDVKM. CDR3 sequence (DNA): TGTGCCAGCAGTTTCGGGGGGTTGAGCTCCTACGAGCAGTACTTC. It specifies CASSFGGLSSYEQYF.

The chain is built from TRBV27 and TRBJ2-5, with a possible D match to TRBD2 (6 bases). The CDR3 length is 14 residues. From germline, CDR1 is MNHEY and CDR2 SMNVEV (reference sequence). Trimming took off 2 bases at V and 2 bases at J, with 9 bases between the two ends. CDR3 region: CASSLGLPQETQYF. Written as DNA, the CDR3 is TGTGCCAGCAGTTTAGGACTACCACAAGAGACCCAGTACTTC.

The chain employs TRBV3-1 and TRBJ2-1; D not resolved. CDR3 length: 17 amino acids. From germline, CDR1 is LGHDT and CDR2 YNNKEL (reference sequence). V was cut by 0 bases and J by 3 bases, with 15 bases left in between. Here the CDR3 DNA reads TGTGCCAGCAGCCAAGATTGGGGAACTTCCTACTACAATGAGCAGTTCTTC. This encodes CASSQDWGTSYYNEQFF.

The chain links TRBV15 to TRBJ2-6, with 7 nucleotides matching TRBD2. This CDR3 has 18 residues. The ends lost 0 bases at V and 2 bases at J; junction bases unmatched: 7. Germline CDR1 reads LNHNV; CDR2 reads YYDKDF (reference sequence). The CDR3, as DNA: TGTGCCACCAGCAGAGACAGCGGGAAAAAGGCTGGGGCCAACGTCCTGACTTTC. Translation: CATSRDSGKKAGANVLTF.

Comment on this clonotype: A read error may be the cause here, since a much bigger clone is one base away. The V and J genes are TRBV7-3 and TRBJ1-4; D perhaps matches TRBD1 (5 bases). CDR3 length: 19 residues. Germline V gene data show CDR1 as SGHTA and CDR2 as FQGTGA. V was trimmed by 4 bases and J by 0 bases, leaving 21 bases between them. CDR3 bases: TGTGCCAGCAGCTCCAGAGGGGCTCGGGACCTACCAACTAATGAAAAACTGTTTTTT. Encoded protein: CASSSRGARDLPTNEKLFF.

Details on this clonotype: The junction and the germline gene differ at one end; a read error may be behind it. The chain links TRBV5-8 to TRBJ2-7; 12 bases are shared with TRBD2. This CDR3 comprises 16 residues. CDR1 and CDR2 from the germline V gene are SGHTS and YDEGEE. Written as DNA, the CDR3 is TGCGCCAGCAGCTTAGGGTCTAGCGGGAGGGTCTACGAGCAGTACTTC. Translation gives CASSLGSSGRVYEQYF.